This is a list of T cell receptor beta chains from one sample in a study of cytomegalovirus exposure and HLA in healthy donors. The assay was immunoSEQ multiplex PCR, and TCRdb's table has in-frame clones only and misses some. Seen here are more than 95,000 clones, roughly 78% observed once, and the top ten hold around 4%. Sequenced material: PBMCs. Receptor source: a man aged 25 to 40 in good health and CMV-seronegative. Each CDR3 is given with its conserved first and last residue. A D gene is named only where the DNA matches it firmly. Size tells how often a clone was seen (once, few, many) or the class of an expanded clone, and some rows leave it out.

clone_size j_call v_call d_call cdr3_aa cdr3_nt
- TRBJ2-3 TRBV9 TRBD2 CASSVYLVDGLAGVTDTQYF TGTGCCAGCAGCGTATATTTGGTCGATGGGCTAGCGGGGGTCACAGATACGCAGTATTTT
once TRBJ1-5 TRBV4-1 - CASSQVQGNRQPQHF TGCGCCAGCAGCCAAGTGCAGGGTAATCGTCAGCCCCAGCATTTT
- TRBJ2-3 TRBV4-1 - CASSQRGSTDTQYF TGCGCCAGCAGCCAACGGGGGAGCACAGATACGCAGTATTTT
few TRBJ2-7 TRBV6-5 - CASQTIPTYEQYF TGTGCCAGCCAGACTATCCCGACCTACGAGCAGTACTTC
few TRBJ2-3 TRBV6-5 - CASSPHDLDTQYF TGTGCCAGCAGTCCTCACGACTTGGATACGCAGTATTTT
- TRBJ1-1 TRBV10-2 - CARRTGLYTEAFF TGCGCCAGAAGAACAGGGTTATACACTGAAGCTTTCTTT
- TRBJ2-7 TRBV6-1 - CASSERGPTLFVNYEQYF TGTGCCAGCAGTGAAAGAGGGCCGACCCTTTTTGTTAACTACGAGCAGTACTTC
- TRBJ2-7 TRBV9 TRBD2 CASSVVAGGDEQYF TGTGCCAGCAGCGTAGTAGCGGGGGGGGACGAGCAGTACTTC
- TRBJ1-1 TRBV4-1 TRBD1 CASSQRAQGGGTEAFF TGCGCCAGCAGCCAAAGGGCACAGGGGGGGGGCACTGAAGCTTTCTTT
- TRBJ2-1 TRBV10-3 - CAISRGINEQFF TGTGCCATCAGCAGGGGTATTAATGAGCAGTTCTTC
few TRBJ1-6 TRBV11-1 - CASSVSSGDYNSPLHF TGTGCCAGCAGCGTATCTTCCGGGGATTATAATTCACCCCTCCACTTT
- TRBJ1-1 TRBV19 - CASSNPGATMEAFF TGTGCCAGTAGTAACCCAGGGGCGACCATGGAAGCTTTCTTT
- TRBJ1-4 TRBV18 - CASSPRDGSEKLFF TGTGCCAGCTCACCGAGGGACGGGAGCGAAAAACTGTTTTTT
- TRBJ2-7 TRBV12-1 - CASSVQGGEQYF TGTGCCAGCAGCGTACAGGGTGGCGAGCAGTACTTC
- TRBJ1-6 TRBV6-5 TRBD1 CASSRGQEAGSPLHF TGTGCCAGCAGCCGGGGACAGGAGGCTGGGTCACCCCTCCACTTT
- TRBJ2-7 TRBV18 - CASSQASDYEQYF TGTGCCAGCTCCCAGGCATCGGACTACGAGCAGTACTTC
few TRBJ2-7 TRBV28 TRBD1 CASRAEGTGGVWEYF TGTGCCAGCAGAGCTGAGGGGACAGGGGGAGTTTGGGAGTACTTC
few TRBJ1-5 TRBV7-2 - CASSSYNQPQHF TGTGCCAGCAGCTCGTACAATCAGCCCCAGCATTTT
- TRBJ1-1 TRBV6-5 - CASSYSVWAGNTEAFF TGTGCCAGCAGTTACTCTGTGTGGGCGGGGAACACTGAAGCTTTCTTT
- TRBJ1-1 TRBV2 TRBD1 CASSVETGGSTEAFF TGTGCCAGCAGTGTAGAGACAGGGGGCAGCACTGAAGCTTTCTTT
- TRBJ1-4 TRBV30 TRBD1 CAWSEQGAQKLFF TGTGCCTGGAGTGAGCAGGGGGCCCAAAAACTGTTTTTT
few TRBJ2-5 TRBV18 - CASSPLSGRALETQYF TGTGCCAGCTCACCACTGAGCGGGCGGGCGTTGGAGACCCAGTACTTC